This is a list of T cell receptor beta chains from one sample in a study of human T cells and chemical hapten exposure. In TCRdb, the RACE reads were re-called with MiXCR into one record per CDR3 protein. The sample has fewer than 90,000 distinct CDR3 sequences, about 6.6% seen once. The sequences come from whole blood, collected in connection with sensitization to the hapten diphenylcyclopropenone (DPC). These receptors all stem from a woman aged 25 to 39 with alopecia areata. Some clones in this sample may be carry-over from other donors' samples. Each CDR3 is given with its conserved first and last residue. D genes are given only for firm matches. Only part of the rows carry a size: once, few, many, or a class if the clone is expanded.

V gene	D gene	J gene	clone size	CDR3 DNA	CDR3 protein
TRBV5-1	TRBD1	TRBJ2-1	-	TGCGCCAGCAGCTGGGGGGACAGGGAGAACAATGAGCAGTTCTTC	CASSWGDRENNEQFF
TRBV12-3/TRBV12-4	-	TRBJ1-2	-	TGTGCCAGCAGTGCACAAACTTATGGCTACACCTTC	CASSAQTYGYTF
TRBV6-1	TRBD1	TRBJ1-2	-	TGTGCCAGCAGTGAAAAGGGGGCGCATGGCTACACCTTC	CASSEKGAHGYTF
TRBV5-1	-	TRBJ1-1	-	TGCGCCAGCAGCTTGTGGCAGGGCCCGAACACTGAAGCTTTCTTT	CASSLWQGPNTEAFF
TRBV6-2/TRBV6-3	TRBD1	TRBJ1-5	many	TGTGCCAGCAGTTACGAAGACCCTGTGCGGAGGGGGCTCTATAGCAATCAGCCCCAGCATTTT	CASSYEDPVRRGLYSNQPQHF
TRBV20-1	TRBD1	TRBJ2-3	many	TGCAGTGCCCAACTCGGACAGGGGAAGAGCCAAGCAGATACGCAGTATTTT	CSAQLGQGKSQADTQYF
TRBV20-1	TRBD2	TRBJ2-3	many	TGCAGTGCTAGTGGTCTAGCGGGGCGCACAGATACGCAGTATTTT	CSASGLAGRTDTQYF
TRBV5-1	-	TRBJ2-3	many	TGCGCCAGCAGCGCAGGGCCGTGGGCAGATACGCAGTATTTT	CASSAGPWADTQYF
TRBV2	-	TRBJ1-1	few	TGTGCCAGCAGTGAAAGTGTAGGTGGGCAGTCCTTTGGGGCTTTCTTT	CASSESVGGQSFGAFF
TRBV7-2	TRBD1	TRBJ1-5	many	TGTGCCAGCAGACAACAATTCATGGACAGGGAGGCAATCATTTTT	CASRQQFMDREAIIF
TRBV5-6	-	TRBJ1-1	many	TGTGCCAGCAGCTTGGGGGCAGGGAGAGGAGGCACTGAAGCTTTCTTT	CASSLGAGRGGTEAFF
TRBV5-4	-	TRBJ2-3	many	TGTGCCAGCAGCCCCGAGCAGGGTATATTCACAGATACGCAGTATTTT	CASSPEQGIFTDTQYF
TRBV24-1	-	TRBJ2-3	-	TGTGCCACCAGTGATTCGCGTGCCACAGATACGCAGTATTTT	CATSDSRATDTQYF
TRBV29-1	-	TRBJ1-2	few	TGCAGCGTTGATTTCTGGGTGGAGGGGTCCGTGGCCTTC	CSVDFWVEGSVAF
TRBV29-1	TRBD1	TRBJ1-4	-	TGCAGCGTTGGGGACAGGGGGCCAGCAACTAATGAAAAACTGTTTTTT	CSVGDRGPATNEKLFF
TRBV21-1	-	TRBJ1-3	-	TGTGCCAGCAGCAAAGACAGGGAGGTGTCTGGAAACACCATATATTTT	CASSKDREVSGNTIYF
TRBV12-3/TRBV12-4	-	TRBJ2-7	few	TGTGCCAGCAGTTTAGGGATGGTCTACTACGAGCAGTACTTC	CASSLGMVYYEQYF
TRBV21-1	-	TRBJ1-1	many	TGTGCCAGCAGCAAAGAGGGGGACAGGGAGGAAGGGGAAAGGACTGAAGCTTTCTTT	CASSKEGDREEGERTEAFF
TRBV12-3/TRBV12-4	TRBD1	TRBJ2-7	-	TGTGCCAGCAGTGTCCGGGACAGGGGAACCTACGAGCAGTACTTC	CASSVRDRGTYEQYF
TRBV7-3	-	TRBJ2-3	many	TGTGCCAGCAGCCCTACCAGCAAGGCCACAGATACGCAGTATTTT	CASSPTSKATDTQYF
TRBV18	-	TRBJ1-2	few	TGTGCCAGCTCACCAACCGAGAGGAGGCCAAACTATGGCTACACCTTC	CASSPTERRPNYGYTF
TRBV27	-	TRBJ2-7	few	TGTGCCAGCAGTTTCAACCGGGACACGACCTCCTACGAGCAGTACTTC	CASSFNRDTTSYEQYF
TRBV15	-	TRBJ2-5	-	TGTGCCACTGGTTCATGGGGGTCGGAGACCCAGTACTTC	CATGSWGSETQYF
TRBV18	TRBD2	TRBJ2-1	many	TGTGCCAGCTCACCTCGGACTAGCGGGGAGGAGTTCTTC	CASSPRTSGEEFF
TRBV3-1	-	TRBJ1-6	few	TGTGCCAGCAGCCAAGTTGTTAGAGGTACACCCCTCCACTTT	CASSQVVRGTPLHF
TRBV6-6	-	TRBJ2-7	many	TGTGCCAGCAGTTCTCACAGGGATCACGAGCAGTACTTC	CASSSHRDHEQYF
TRBV5-1	TRBD2	TRBJ2-1	once	TGCGCCGGCAGCCTCGAGACTAGCGGGGGGTTCCAGGGTGAGCAGTTCTTC	CAGSLETSGGFQGEQFF
TRBV20-1	TRBD2	TRBJ2-3	many	TGCAGTGCTAGTTATACCGGACTAGCGGGGGGGCCTAGGTCAGATACGCAGTATTTT	CSASYTGLAGGPRSDTQYF
TRBV7-9	TRBD1	TRBJ1-1	many	TGTGCCAGCAGCTTAGCACAGGGGCTATTCGCTGAAGCTTTCTTT	CASSLAQGLFAEAFF
TRBV28	-	TRBJ2-7	many	TGTGCCAGCAGCCGGGGGCTCGGATCCTACGAGCAGTACTTC	CASSRGLGSYEQYF
TRBV5-1	-	TRBJ2-7	many	TGCGCCAGCAGCTCCACCACCTACGAGCAGTACTTC	CASSSTTYEQYF
TRBV29-1	-	TRBJ2-5	few	TGCAGCGACAAGACTTACCAAGAGACCCAGTACTTC	CSDKTYQETQYF
TRBV10-3	-	TRBJ1-1	few	TGTGCCATCAGACCTAATAAGAACACTGAAGCTTTCTTT	CAIRPNKNTEAFF
TRBV5-6	-	TRBJ2-7	-	TGTGCCAGCAGCTCCCTATACGAGCAGTACTTC	CASSSLYEQYF
TRBV5-1	-	TRBJ2-5	few	TGCGCCAGCGCTACCCAGAGGGCGGAGACCCAGTACTTC	CASATQRAETQYF
TRBV12-5	-	TRBJ1-2	-	TGTGCTAGTGGCCTGGCAGGGTTCGATGGCTACACCTTC	CASGLAGFDGYTF
TRBV29-1	TRBD2	TRBJ2-2	few	TGCAGCGGGGAGGGCGGGGAGCTGTTTTTT	CSGEGGELFF
TRBV6-1	TRBD2	TRBJ2-1	many	TGTGCCAGCACCTTCACTAGCGGGGGGGCTAGGGAGCAGTTCTTC	CASTFTSGGAREQFF
TRBV29-1	-	TRBJ2-5	many	TGCAGCGTCAGACAGCAAGAGACCCAGTACTTC	CSVRQQETQYF
TRBV5-1	-	TRBJ1-2	-	TGCGCCAGCAGCCTGGGGGGAGGAATGGATGGCTACACCTTC	CASSLGGGMDGYTF
TRBV5-6	-	TRBJ2-1	many	TGTGCCAGCAGGGCGGGACAGAGCTACAATGAGCAGTTCTTC	CASRAGQSYNEQFF
TRBV7-9	-	TRBJ1-3	-	TGTGCCAGCAGCTTAATCCCAGCCTCCTCTGGAAACACCATATATTTT	CASSLIPASSGNTIYF
TRBV7-6	TRBD1	TRBJ1-6	many	TGTGCCAGCAGCCCGCTCGGACAGGGGAATTCACCCCTCCACTTT	CASSPLGQGNSPLHF
TRBV6-6	-	TRBJ1-2	many	TGTGCCAGCAGTCTCCAGGGAATCTCTAACTATGGCTACACCTTC	CASSLQGISNYGYTF
TRBV27	-	TRBJ2-7	many	TGTGCCAGCAGCAGAAAAGAGGTTTTCTACGAGCAGTACTTC	CASSRKEVFYEQYF